This T cell receptor beta chain stems from a study of post-analysis software for immune sequencing data. Across the study: Disease trajectories encompassed relapsing-remitting, secondary progressive and progressive-relapsing multiple sclerosis.

The library was made from cDNA and included unique molecular identifiers. Once 1 to 10 million T cells were used, 400,000 to 550,000 cDNA molecules resulted. TCRdb processed the PCR reads anew with MiXCR; each CDR3 protein has one entry. The sample lists about 540,000 distinct CDR3 sequences, around 36% occurring once. This clonotype was observed a few times. Its antigen is still unknown. Study conclusions and caveats: Significantly lower normalized Chao1 diversity was found in patients with multiple sclerosis relative to controls. Patients used about 5 TRBV segments, including TRBV5-6, TRBV5-1 and TRBV20-1, more often than controls.

V was shortened by 5 bases and J by 1 base, with 17 bases between the two germline ends. The CDR3 totals 16 residues. Germline CDR1 reads SGHVS; CDR2 reads FNYEAQ. The specimen was blood. The rearrangement uses TRBV7-6 and TRBJ1-1; D is ambiguous. The receptor comes from a girl younger than 18 with multiple sclerosis. The CDR3 DNA follows: TGTGCCAGCAGCCCCCGAGTTGGCCGGCCGAACACTGAAGCTTTCTTT. As protein: CASSPRVGRPNTEAFF.